These T cell receptor beta chains were read from a single sample in a study of blood T cell repertoires in COVID-19. Sequencing was performed with immunoSEQ multiplex PCR; in TCRdb, only in-frame clones are kept and a portion is missing. The table lists around 200,000 clones, about 78% of them singletons, with around 5.8% in the top ten. The sequenced material came from peripheral blood. These TCRs come from a woman between 65 and 79 years old with acute or convalescent COVID-19. Each CDR3 is given with its conserved first and last residue.

V	J	CDR3
TRBV28	TRBJ2-1	CASKGAGELTSYNEQFF
TRBV6-1	TRBJ1-2	CASSEATGLGGYTF
TRBV14	TRBJ2-6	CASSPLSSGANVLTF
TRBV11-3	TRBJ1-4	CASSLASTGRATNEKLFF
TRBV27	TRBJ1-1	CASSLRAGNTEAFF
TRBV6-5	TRBJ2-5	CASSYSGGAIRETQYF
TRBV5-6	TRBJ1-6	CASSPRTGGYNSPLHF
TRBV27	TRBJ1-5	CASSPGQVGNQPQHF
TRBV5-1	TRBJ2-3	CASSSGTSGSTDTQYF
TRBV7-3	TRBJ1-2	CASSLTAAYGYTF
TRBV4-1	TRBJ2-3	CASSQDAPSGSTDTQYF
TRBV2	TRBJ1-1	CASRTGTGMSEAFF
TRBV5-1	TRBJ2-3	CASSLAGLAGGFPADTQYF
TRBV14	TRBJ2-7	CASSQVVGVGYEQYF
TRBV19	TRBJ2-1	CASMGPGQGGNEQFF
TRBV18	TRBJ1-2	CASSPPTGSYGYTF
TRBV19	TRBJ2-5	CASSIGRTGSAETQYF
TRBV18	TRBJ2-3	CASSPESLDTQYF
TRBV19	TRBJ2-2	CATRQGRVGELFF
TRBV28	TRBJ1-5	CASSWDRGNQPQHF
TRBV7-3	TRBJ2-1	CASTGQGYYEQFF
TRBV29-1	TRBJ2-2	CSVDKDRGHTGELFF